This T cell receptor (beta chain) was found in a study of T cells after yellow fever vaccination. Study context: With SMART-Seq v4 Ultra Low Input, the fractions containing low cell numbers were prepared.

This clonotype was counted a few times. Using its own MiXCR run on the 5' RACE reads, TCRdb lists one record per CDR3 protein. The repertoire has about 85,000 distinct CDR3 sequences, 13% of them found once; the top ten carry 20% to 25%. Between the trimmed V and J ends, which lost 2 bases and 3 bases, there was a span of 10 bases. Per germline, CDR1 SQVTM and CDR2 ANQGSEA. CDR3 length: 14 amino acids. Study findings and constraints: At about 97% for CD4 and about 87% for CD8, most primary-vaccination clones showed up again after the booster.

The source material was CD8+ T cells not binding an NS4B(214-222) dextramer, sorted from PBMCs, sampled approximately 22 days after the first yellow fever vaccination. The chain recombines TRBV29-1 with TRBJ2-2, with D possibly matching TRBD2 (5 bases). The receptor was isolated from a man aged 18 to 30 who received the YFV17D yellow fever vaccine. The DNA of the CDR3 is TGCAGCGTTGAATCCGGGGTCGACACCGGGGAGCTGTTTTTT. Protein sequence: CSVESGVDTGELFF.